The 17 T cell receptor beta chains in this list originate from one sample, sequenced in a study of control samples from healthy donors and cancer patients. Data came from immunoSEQ multiplex PCR; TCRdb stores just in-frame clones and leaves some out. The top ten clones hold roughly 1.2% of a sample with some 64,000 clones, over 75% of them seen once. Sequencing was performed on PBMCs. Receptor source: a woman aged 45-65 years with colorectal cancer.

The rearrangement joins TRBV30 to TRBJ1-2; TRBD1 might be the D (6 bases). V was trimmed by 4 bases and J by 6 bases, leaving 12 bases between them. The V gene's germline CDR1 is GTSNPN and CDR2 SVGIG (reference sequence). This CDR3 region has 12 residues. CDR3 protein: CAWNGGPHGYTF. The CDR3 nucleotides read TGTGCCTGGAACGGGGGCCCCCATGGCTACACCTTC.

This clone came up once. This chain connects TRBV30 to TRBJ2-6; possible D gene TRBD2, 6 bases. The germline gives CDR1 GTSNPN, CDR2 SVGIG (reference sequence). Between the trimmed V and J ends, which lost 2 bases and 3 bases, there was a span of 8 bases. This CDR3 spans 14 amino acids. As DNA, the CDR3 is TGTGCCTGGAGTTTCGGGGGTGGGGCCAACGTCCTGACTTTC. This codes for CAWSFGGGANVLTF.

The chain couples TRBV6-5 to TRBJ2-1; no firm D call. The CDR3 is 15 amino acids. V was pared by 6 bases and J by 5 bases, with 17 bases between. From germline, CDR1 is MNHEY and CDR2 SVGAGI. The CDR3 nucleotides read TGTGCCAGCAGGGTGTGGCGGCGCACGGACAATGAGCAGTTCTTC. This encodes CASRVWRRTDNEQFF.

V is TRBV6-5 and J is TRBJ2-7; 7 bases align to TRBD1. V trimming: 7 bases; J trimming: 6 bases; junction bases outside the gene matches: 9. Germline lookup yields CDR1 MNHEY and CDR2 SVGAGI. The CDR3 contains 13 residues. CDR3 amino acids: CASTESGGSEQYF. CDR3 DNA: TGTGCCAGCACCGAATCAGGGGGAAGCGAGCAGTACTTC.

The gene calls are TRBV24-1 and TRBJ2-2; no clear D gene. Trimming took off 4 bases at V and 2 bases at J, with 7 bases between the two ends. Germline V CDR1 and CDR2: KGHDR, SFDVKD. The CDR3 spans 14 residues. The CDR3: CATSEDGNTGELFF. As DNA, the CDR3 is TGTGCCACCAGTGAGGACGGAAACACCGGGGAGCTGTTTTTT.

The chain carries TRBV28 and TRBJ1-2; 7 bases agree with TRBD1. There are 13 residues in the CDR3. From germline, CDR1 is MDHEN and CDR2 SYDVKM. Trimming at V came to 8 bases and at J to 8 bases, leaving 11 bases not matched to a gene. CDR3 bases: TGTGCCAGCCTAGACAGGGATGGATACGGCTACACCTTC. This encodes CASLDRDGYGYTF.

Written as DNA, the CDR3 is TGTGCCAGCAGCTTGACAGGGAATAGGTACGAGCAGTACTTC. Residues: CASSLTGNRYEQYF. The chain employs TRBV5-4 and TRBJ2-7, with D possibly matching TRBD1 (6 bases). The CDR3 spans 14 residues. Trimming removed 1 base from V and 4 bases from J, with 12 bases in between. The germline CDR1 and CDR2 sequences are SGHNT and YYREEE (reference sequence).

J is TRBJ1-2 and V is TRBV6-5; D not certain. The CDR3 covers 11 residues. Trimming took 4 bases from V and 4 from J, leaving 4 bases between them. Germline CDR1 and CDR2: MNHEY and SVGAGI. CDR3 nucleotides: TGTGCCAGCAGTTCTCTCTATGGCTACACCTTC. Amino acid sequence: CASSSLYGYTF.

The chain is built from TRBV18 and TRBJ1-1; D is uncertain. Trimming left V 5 bases short and J 5 bases short, with 18 bases between. Germline CDR1 is KGHSH and CDR2 is LQKENI. The CDR3 extends over 15 amino acids. The CDR3 coding sequence is TGTGCCAGCTCAGGACTTTCCCCCTGGAGAACTGAAGCTTTCTTT. Protein sequence: CASSGLSPWRTEAFF.

This chain joins TRBV19 and TRBJ1-1; possibly TRBD1 for D (6 bases). This CDR3 spans 15 amino acids. CDR1 is LNHDA, CDR2 SQIVND, per germline (reference sequence). V lost 5 bases and J 4 bases, leaving 17 bases between the germline ends. In DNA form, the CDR3 reads TGTGCCAGTAGTGCTCAACAGGGCGGGGGCACTGAAGCTTTCTTT. Encoded protein: CASSAQQGGGTEAFF. The whole variable domain, filled in from reference TRBV19 and TRBJ1-1, reads DGGITQSPKYLFRKEGQNVTLSCEQNLNHDAMYWYRQDPGQGLRLIYYSQIVNDFQKGDIAEGYSVSREKKESFPLTVTSAQKNPTAFYLCASSAQQGGGTEAFFGQGTRLTVV.

The chain couples TRBV10-3 to TRBJ1-1, with D possibly being TRBD1 (5 bases). The germline V gene encodes CDR1 ENHRY and CDR2 SYGVKD. The CDR3 is 14 residues long. V gave up 3 bases and J gave up 2 bases, with 10 bases separating them. CDR3 protein: CAISDGTENTEAFF. For the CDR3, the DNA is TGTGCCATCAGTGACGGGACGGAAAACACTGAAGCTTTCTTT.

The chain links TRBV5-6 to TRBJ2-1; D is possibly TRBD2 (5 bases). CDR1 and CDR2 (germline): SGHDT, YYEEEE. V was trimmed by 5 bases and J by 5 bases, leaving 11 bases between them. This CDR3 region has 13 residues. In DNA, the CDR3 is TGTGCCAGCAGGTGGACGGAGGACAATGAGCAGTTCTTC. This codes for CASRWTEDNEQFF.

This CDR3 is CASSLVGFGRGTGELFF. The CDR3 DNA follows: TGCGCCAGCAGCTTGGTAGGATTCGGGAGAGGTACCGGGGAGCTGTTTTTT. The chain uses TRBV5-1 and TRBJ2-2, with D possibly TRBD2 on 6 matching bases. The V gene lost 0 bases and the J gene lost 5 bases, with 17 bases spanning the gap. Germline assignment: CDR1 SGHRS and CDR2 YFSETQ. The CDR3 length is 17 residues.

CDR3 nucleotide sequence: TGTGCCACCAGTGAGACAGGGGTATTAAGCAATCAGCCCCAGCATTTT. Residues: CATSETGVLSNQPQHF. The gene calls are TRBV24-1 and TRBJ1-5, with 8 bases aligning to TRBD1. The trim removed 4 bases at V and 1 base at J, leaving 5 bases unmatched. Per the germline V gene, CDR1 is KGHDR and CDR2 is SFDVKD. The CDR3 runs 16 residues.

The CDR3 DNA reads as TGTGCCAGCAGTGAACGGTTTGGTGGCGGAAGGAACACTGAAGCTTTCTTT. It specifies CASSERFGGGRNTEAFF. The rearrangement joins TRBV25-1 to TRBJ1-1, with D hard to call. The CDR3 covers 17 residues. The ends were cut back, 2 bases at V and 1 base at J, with 17 bases in the middle. Germline values: CDR1 MGHDK, CDR2 SYGVNS.

V is TRBV5-1 and J is TRBJ2-7; maybe TRBD1 (5 bases). V was pared by 4 bases and J by 1 base, with 9 bases between. CDR1 and CDR2 (germline): SGHRS, YFSETQ. This CDR3 region has 13 residues. CDR3 in DNA: TGCGCCAGCAGCCTTACAGGTTCCTACGAGCAGTACTTC. As protein: CASSLTGSYEQYF.

This chain uses TRBV28 with TRBJ1-1; 11 positions agree with TRBD1. CDR3 length equals 16 residues. Germline loops: CDR1 MDHEN, CDR2 SYDVKM. After removal of 5 bases from V and 2 bases from J, the junction contained 7 bases not matched to a gene. CDR3: CASSPGTGGINTEAFF. The CDR3 DNA follows: TGTGCCAGCAGTCCGGGGACAGGGGGAATAAACACTGAAGCTTTCTTT.